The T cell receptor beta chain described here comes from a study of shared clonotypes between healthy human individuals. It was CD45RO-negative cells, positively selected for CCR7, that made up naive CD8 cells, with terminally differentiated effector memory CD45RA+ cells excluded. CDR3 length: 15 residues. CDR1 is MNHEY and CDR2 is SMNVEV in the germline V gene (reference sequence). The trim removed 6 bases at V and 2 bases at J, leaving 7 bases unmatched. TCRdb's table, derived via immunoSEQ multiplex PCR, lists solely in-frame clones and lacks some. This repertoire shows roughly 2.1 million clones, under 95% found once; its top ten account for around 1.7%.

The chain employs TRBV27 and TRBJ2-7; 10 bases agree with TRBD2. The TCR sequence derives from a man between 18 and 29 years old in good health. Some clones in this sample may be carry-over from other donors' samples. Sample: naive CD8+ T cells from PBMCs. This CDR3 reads CASSPTAGGTYEQYF. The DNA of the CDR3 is TGTGCCAGCAGCCCGACAGCGGGAGGGACCTACGAGCAGTACTTC.